The present entry profiles one T cell receptor (beta chain) with its context. This record belongs to a study of shared clonotypes between healthy human individuals. This CDR3 spans 17 amino acids. V lost 1 base, J lost 1 base, and 8 bases stayed unmatched. Germline lookup yields CDR1 LNHDA and CDR2 SQIVND (reference sequence). Using immunoSEQ multiplex PCR, the repertoire was profiled, and TCRdb retains in-frame clones only, with some absent. The sample consists of under 650,000 clones, 95% to 97% of them appearing once. V is TRBV19 and J is TRBJ2-7; 9 positions agree with TRBD1. The sample was naive CD4+ T cells sorted from blood. Indicated subset: CD45RA+ positively selected. This sequence originates from a woman aged 25 to 45 in good health. The CDR3 bases are TGTGCCAGTAGTATAGGGACGGGGACAGGGAGATCCTACGAGCAGTACTTC. It translates to CASSIGTGTGRSYEQYF.